This record covers a single T cell receptor beta chain. Its matching antigen is unknown. The data were taken from a study of T-cell reconstitution after alpha-beta-depleted transplantation in children. General study results and limits: Surviving recipient T cells and intrathymic progenitors accounted for some patients' high TCRbeta diversity at day 60. About two months after transplant, alpha-beta T cells reportedly came from several hundred expanded graft clones. When one year had passed after transplant, most T-cell counts and diversity came from newly produced T cells.

Unique molecular identifiers featured in how the TCRbeta library was prepared. TCRdb processed the PCR reads anew with MiXCR; each CDR3 protein has one entry. Counted here are around 270,000 distinct CDR3 sequences, 6% to 10% occurring once; the ten biggest clones make up 8.5% to 9.5%. The CDR3 is 14 residues long. CDR1 is DFQATT and CDR2 is SNEGSKA in the germline V gene (reference sequence). V lost 8 bases and J lost 1; bases outside the gene matches: 5. Sequenced here: peripheral blood, sampled 360 days after TCRalphabeta/CD19-depleted stem cell transplant. This chain joins TRBV20-1 and TRBJ2-1; 10 bases are a match to TRBD2. This sequence was found in a female patient aged 2-15 years who had a stem cell transplant for Fanconi anemia, so the T cells may come from the graft donor. CDR3 amino acids: CSPSGGESYNEQFF. In DNA form, the CDR3 reads TGCAGTCCAAGCGGGGGGGAGTCCTACAATGAGCAGTTCTTC.